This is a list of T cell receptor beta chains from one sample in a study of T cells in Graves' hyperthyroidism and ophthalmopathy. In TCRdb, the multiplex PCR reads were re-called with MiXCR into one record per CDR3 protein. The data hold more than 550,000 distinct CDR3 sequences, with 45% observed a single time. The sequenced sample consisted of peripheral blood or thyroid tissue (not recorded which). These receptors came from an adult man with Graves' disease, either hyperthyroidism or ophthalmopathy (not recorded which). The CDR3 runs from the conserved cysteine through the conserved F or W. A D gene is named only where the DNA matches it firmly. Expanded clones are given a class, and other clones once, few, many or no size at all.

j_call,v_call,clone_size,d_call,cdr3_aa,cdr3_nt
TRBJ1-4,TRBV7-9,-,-,CASSPLGLREKLFF,TGTGCCAGCAGCCCACTTGGACTCAGAGAAAAACTGTTTTTT
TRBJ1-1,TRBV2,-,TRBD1,CASSYLTGVMNTEAFF,TGTGCCAGCAGTTACCTGACAGGGGTGATGAACACTGAAGCTTTCTTT
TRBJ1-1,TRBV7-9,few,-,CASSLKEGSTEAFF,TGTGCCAGCAGCCTGAAGGAGGGGAGTACTGAAGCTTTCTTT
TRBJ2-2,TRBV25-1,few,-,CASSEFGGSTGELFF,TGTGCCAGCAGTGAATTCGGGGGCAGCACCGGGGAGCTGTTTTTT
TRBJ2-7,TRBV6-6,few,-,CASSSLTGPGGGQYF,TGTGCCAGCAGTTCCCTGACAGGTCCCGGGGGAGGGCAGTACTTC
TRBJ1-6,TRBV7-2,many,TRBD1,CASSQDRDSPLHF,TGTGCCAGCAGCCAGGACAGGGACTCACCCCTCCACTTT
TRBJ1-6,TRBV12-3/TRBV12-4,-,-,CASKIQGNNSPLHF,TGTGCCAGCAAAATCCAGGGGAACAATTCACCCCTCCACTTT
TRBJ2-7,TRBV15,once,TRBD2,CATSRSLAGGSYEQYF,TGTGCCACCAGCAGATCCCTAGCGGGAGGTTCCTACGAGCAGTACTTC
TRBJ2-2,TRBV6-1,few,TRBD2,CASSSNPLAGDRRGELFF,TGTGCCAGCAGTTCGAATCCACTAGCGGGAGACCGACGCGGGGAGCTGTTTTTT
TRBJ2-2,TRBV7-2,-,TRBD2,CASSPRLAYAGELFF,TGTGCCAGCAGCCCCAGACTAGCCTACGCCGGGGAGCTGTTTTTT
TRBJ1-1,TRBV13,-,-,CASSLEVYTEAFF,TGTGCCAGCAGTTTGGAGGTTTACACTGAAGCTTTCTTT
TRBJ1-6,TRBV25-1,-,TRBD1,CASSVTPGQGGSPLHF,TGTGCCAGCAGCGTAACCCCGGGACAGGGCGGTTCACCCCTCCACTTT
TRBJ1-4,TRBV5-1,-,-,CASSSTLEGEKLFF,TGCGCCAGCAGTTCGACCTTAGAAGGCGAAAAACTGTTTTTT
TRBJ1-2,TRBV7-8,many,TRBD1,CASSSPRDRDGYTF,TGTGCCAGCAGCTCCCCCCGGGACAGGGATGGCTACACCTTC
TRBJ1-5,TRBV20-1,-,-,CSAQTPGSQPQHF,TGCAGTGCTCAAACTCCAGGATCACAGCCCCAGCATTTT
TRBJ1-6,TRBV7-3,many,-,CASSSYPNSPLHF,TGTGCCAGCAGCTCATACCCAAATTCACCCCTCCACTTT
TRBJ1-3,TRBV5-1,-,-,CASSLVASGNTIYF,TGCGCCAGCAGCTTGGTCGCCTCTGGAAACACCATATATTTT
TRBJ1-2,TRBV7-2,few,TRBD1,CASSYPGQGVKGYTF,TGTGCCAGCAGCTACCCGGGACAGGGGGTGAAGGGCTACACCTTC
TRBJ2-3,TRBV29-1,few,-,CSVEGSTGGTDTQYF,TGCAGCGTTGAAGGGTCCACGGGAGGCACAGATACGCAGTATTTT
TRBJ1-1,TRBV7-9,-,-,CASGVGAYTEAFF,TGTGCCAGCGGCGTAGGGGCTTATACTGAAGCTTTCTTT
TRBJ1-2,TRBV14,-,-,CASSQDRGGGDTF,TGTGCCAGCAGCCAAGATCGCGGGGGAGGAGACACCTTC
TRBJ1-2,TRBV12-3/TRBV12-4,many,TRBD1,CASSFGTGGGYTF,TGTGCCAGCAGTTTTGGGACAGGAGGAGGCTACACCTTC
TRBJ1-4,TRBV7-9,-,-,CASSSGGVTNEELFF,TGTGCCAGCAGCTCGGGGGGCGTCACTAATGAAGAACTGTTTTTT
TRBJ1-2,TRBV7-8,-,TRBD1,CASSLASAGGGYGYTF,TGTGCCAGCAGCTTAGCGTCGGCAGGGGGAGGCTATGGCTACACCTTC
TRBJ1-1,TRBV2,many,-,CASSEGQLNTEAFF,TGTGCCAGCAGTGAAGGACAGTTGAACACTGAAGCTTTCTTT
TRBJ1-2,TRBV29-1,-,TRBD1,CSFDRGKGYTF,TGCAGCTTTGACAGGGGTAAAGGCTACACCTTC
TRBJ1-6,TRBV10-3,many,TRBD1,CAISKDRVGNSPLHF,TGTGCCATCAGTAAGGACAGGGTTGGAAATTCACCCCTCCACTTT
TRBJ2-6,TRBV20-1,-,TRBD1,CSARDGTGVTEAF,TGCAGTGCTAGAGACGGGACAGGGGTCACTGAAGCTTTC
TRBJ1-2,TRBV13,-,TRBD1,CASSSRGQGVPYGYSF,TGTGCCAGCAGTTCCCGCGGACAGGGAGTGCCCTATGGCTACAGCTTC
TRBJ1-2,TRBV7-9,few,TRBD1,CASSFDTGVERGYTF,TGTGCCAGCAGCTTCGATACAGGGGTTGAGAGAGGCTACACCTTC
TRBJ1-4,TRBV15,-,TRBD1,CATSSPGQGNEKLFF,TGTGCCACCAGCAGCCCCGGACAGGGGAATGAAAAACTGTTTTTT
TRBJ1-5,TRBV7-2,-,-,CASSLAGGFGTNQPQHF,TGTGCCAGCAGCTTAGCTGGGGGGTTCGGGACGAATCAGCCCCAGCATTTT
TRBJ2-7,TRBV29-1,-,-,CSLKGGEQYF,TGCAGCTTGAAGGGGGGCGAGCAGTACTTC
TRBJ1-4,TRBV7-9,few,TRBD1,CASSNGQGANEKLFF,TGTGCCAGCAGCAACGGACAGGGGGCTAATGAAAAACTGTTTTTT
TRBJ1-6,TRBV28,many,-,CASSKLNSPLHF,TGTGCCAGCAGTAAGCTCAATTCACCCCTCCACTTT
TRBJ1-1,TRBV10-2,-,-,CACSARSNTEAFF,-
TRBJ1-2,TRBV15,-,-,CATSSVDGGGGYTF,TGTGCCACCAGCAGTGTAGACGGGGGCGGCGGCTACACCTTC
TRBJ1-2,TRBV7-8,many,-,CASSQFGSRNGYTF,TGTGCCAGCAGCCAATTCGGGTCCAGAAATGGCTACACCTTC
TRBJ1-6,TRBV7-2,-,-,CASSPIGSWGGYSPLHF,TGTGCCAGCAGCCCAATAGGGTCGTGGGGCGGATATTCACCCCTCCACTTT
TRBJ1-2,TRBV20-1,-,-,CSPRTAANYGYTF,TGCAGCCCTCGGACAGCCGCTAACTATGGCTACACCTTC
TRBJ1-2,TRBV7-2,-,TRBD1,CASSRTTGGIYGYTF,TGTGCCAGCAGCCGGACGACAGGGGGCATCTATGGCTACACCTTC